In this sample, the clone carrying this TCR beta chain turned up many times. Its antigen is currently unknown. The data belong to a study of read filtering for tumor transcriptome and immune sequencing. General study points: IR-seq captured clonotypes deeper and more reliably than RNA-seq.

The library was built from about 0.4 ug RNA with molecular barcoded adaptors for alpha/delta and beta/gamma chains. TCRdb analysed the reads with MiXCR anew, one entry per CDR3 protein. The data hold about 86,000 distinct CDR3 sequences, with over 9% observed a single time. From germline, CDR1 is SGHRS and CDR2 YFSETQ. V lost 0 bases and J lost 4, with 11 bases in between. This CDR3 region has 15 residues. V is TRBV5-1 and J is TRBJ1-5; the D is unclear. The sample taken for sequencing was a population of CD138-negative cells sorted from bone marrow. The receptor was derived from a donor older than 35 with multiple myeloma. In DNA form, the CDR3 reads TGCGCCAGCAGCTTGGCACCGGGTCCTAATCAGCCCCAGCATTTT. This gives the protein CASSLAPGPNQPQHF.